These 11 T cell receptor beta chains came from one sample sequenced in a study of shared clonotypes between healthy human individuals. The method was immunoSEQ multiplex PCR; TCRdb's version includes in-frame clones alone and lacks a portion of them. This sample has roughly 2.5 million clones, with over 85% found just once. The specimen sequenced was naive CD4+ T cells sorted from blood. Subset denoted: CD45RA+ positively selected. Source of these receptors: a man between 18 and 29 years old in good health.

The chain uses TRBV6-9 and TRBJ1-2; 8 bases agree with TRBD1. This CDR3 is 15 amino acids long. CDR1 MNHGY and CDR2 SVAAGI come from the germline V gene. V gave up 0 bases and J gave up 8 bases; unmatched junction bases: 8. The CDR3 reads CASSYSEQGAGGYTF. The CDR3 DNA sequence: TGTGCCAGCAGTTATTCTGAGCAGGGGGCGGGCGGCTACACCTTC.

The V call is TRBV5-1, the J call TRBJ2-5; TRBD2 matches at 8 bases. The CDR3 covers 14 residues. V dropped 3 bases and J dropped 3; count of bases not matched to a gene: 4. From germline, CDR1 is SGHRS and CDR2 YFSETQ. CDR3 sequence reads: CASSSYSGEETQYF. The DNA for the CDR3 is TGCGCCAGCAGCTCATATAGCGGGGAAGAGACCCAGTACTTC.

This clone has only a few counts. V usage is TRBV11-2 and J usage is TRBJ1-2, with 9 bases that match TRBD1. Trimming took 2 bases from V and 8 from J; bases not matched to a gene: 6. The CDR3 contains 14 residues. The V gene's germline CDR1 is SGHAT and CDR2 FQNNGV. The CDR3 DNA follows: TGTGCCAGCAGCTTAAGCGGGACAGGGTCCGGCTACACCTTC. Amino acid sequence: CASSLSGTGSGYTF.

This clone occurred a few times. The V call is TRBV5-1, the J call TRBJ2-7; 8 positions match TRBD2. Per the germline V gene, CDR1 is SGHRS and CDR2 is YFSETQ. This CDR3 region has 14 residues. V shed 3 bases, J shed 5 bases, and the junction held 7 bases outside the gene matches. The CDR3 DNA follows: TGCGCCAGCAGCTCCGGGGGGGCAGGCGACGAGCAGTACTTC. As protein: CASSSGGAGDEQYF.

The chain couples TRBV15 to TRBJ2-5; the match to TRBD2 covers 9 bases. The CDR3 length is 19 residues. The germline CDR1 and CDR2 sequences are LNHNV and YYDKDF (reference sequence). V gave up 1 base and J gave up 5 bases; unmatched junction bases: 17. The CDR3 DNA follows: TGTGCCACCAGCAGAGTCCCGGGTCGGGCGGGAGGGCCGCGGGAGACCCAGTACTTC. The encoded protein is CATSRVPGRAGGPRETQYF.

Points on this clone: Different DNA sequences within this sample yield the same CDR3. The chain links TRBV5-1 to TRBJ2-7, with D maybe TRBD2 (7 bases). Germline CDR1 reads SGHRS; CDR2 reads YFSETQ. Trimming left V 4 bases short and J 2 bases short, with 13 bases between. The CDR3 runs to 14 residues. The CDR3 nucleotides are TGCGCCAGCAGCCTACAGGGAGGGGCCTACGAGCAGTACTTC. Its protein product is CASSLQGGAYEQYF.

The CDR3 DNA reads as TGCGCCAGCAGCTGGAGGGGGGGCCCTGAGACCCAGTACTTC. Protein sequence: CASSWRGGPETQYF. V usage is TRBV5-1 and J usage is TRBJ2-5; possibly TRBD2 for D (7 bases). Trimming shortened V by 3 bases and J by 5 bases, and 14 bases separated the two germline ends. The germline V gene encodes CDR1 SGHRS and CDR2 YFSETQ. The CDR3 covers 14 residues.

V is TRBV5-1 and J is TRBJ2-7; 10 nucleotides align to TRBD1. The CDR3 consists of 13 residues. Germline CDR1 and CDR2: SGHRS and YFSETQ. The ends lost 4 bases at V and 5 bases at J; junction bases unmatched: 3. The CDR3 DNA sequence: TGCGCCAGCAGCAAGGACAGGGGGGACGAGCAGTACTTC. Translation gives CASSKDRGDEQYF.

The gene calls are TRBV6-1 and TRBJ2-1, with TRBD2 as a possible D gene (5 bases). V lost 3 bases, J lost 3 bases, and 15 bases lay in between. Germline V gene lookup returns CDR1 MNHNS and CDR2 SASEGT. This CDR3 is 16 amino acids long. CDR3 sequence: CASSDLRTGYYNEQFF. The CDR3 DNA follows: TGTGCCAGCAGTGATCTTAGGACGGGATACTACAATGAGCAGTTCTTC.

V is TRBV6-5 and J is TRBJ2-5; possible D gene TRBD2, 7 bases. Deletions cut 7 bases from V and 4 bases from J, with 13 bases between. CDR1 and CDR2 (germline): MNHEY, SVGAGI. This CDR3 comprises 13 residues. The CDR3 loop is CASNTGRGETQYF. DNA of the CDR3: TGTGCCAGCAATACAGGGAGGGGAGAGACCCAGTACTTC.

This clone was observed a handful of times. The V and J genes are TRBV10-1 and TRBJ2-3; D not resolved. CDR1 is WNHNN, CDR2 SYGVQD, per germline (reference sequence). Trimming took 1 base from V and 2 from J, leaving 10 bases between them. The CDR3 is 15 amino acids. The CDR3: CASSEYGDNTDTQYF. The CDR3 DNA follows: TGCGCCAGCAGTGAGTACGGAGATAACACAGATACGCAGTATTTT.